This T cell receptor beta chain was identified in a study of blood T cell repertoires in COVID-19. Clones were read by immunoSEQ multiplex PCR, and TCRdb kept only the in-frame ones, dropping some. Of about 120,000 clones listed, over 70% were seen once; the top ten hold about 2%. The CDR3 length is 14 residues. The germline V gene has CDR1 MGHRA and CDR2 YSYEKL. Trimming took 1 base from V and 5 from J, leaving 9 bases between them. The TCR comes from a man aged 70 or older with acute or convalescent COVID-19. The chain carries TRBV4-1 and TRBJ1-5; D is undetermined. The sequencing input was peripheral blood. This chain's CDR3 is CASSQAGIHQPQHF. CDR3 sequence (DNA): TGCGCCAGCAGCCAAGCCGGTATCCATCAGCCCCAGCATTTT.